The subject of this entry is one T cell receptor beta chain. These data come from a study of blood T cell repertoires in COVID-19. The overall study: Samples representing acute and convalescent COVID-19 were sourced from the United States, Italy and Spain. In each case, the material was cDNA or gDNA derived from T cells, B-cell-depleted T cells, or PBMCs.

Germline V gives CDR1 LNHDA, CDR2 SQIVND (reference sequence). CDR3 length: 13 amino acids. Deletions cut 8 bases from V and 6 bases from J, with 14 bases between. In the authors' workflow: Using reference gene primer amplification, nucleated cell counts were estimated. Sequencing used immunoSEQ multiplex PCR; TCRdb keeps in-frame clones, though not all of them. That table supplies the V and J calls and clone size; D and trimming were determined from the DNA. The repertoire holds roughly 120,000 clones, with 85% to 90% as singletons. The chain is built from TRBV19 and TRBJ2-1, with D uncertain. This clonotype was sampled from a woman aged 45 to 65 with acute or convalescent COVID-19. Material: peripheral blood. The CDR3 loop reads CASLSPVTNEQFF. CDR3 sequence (DNA): TGTGCCAGTCTGTCGCCAGTCACCAATGAGCAGTTCTTC.